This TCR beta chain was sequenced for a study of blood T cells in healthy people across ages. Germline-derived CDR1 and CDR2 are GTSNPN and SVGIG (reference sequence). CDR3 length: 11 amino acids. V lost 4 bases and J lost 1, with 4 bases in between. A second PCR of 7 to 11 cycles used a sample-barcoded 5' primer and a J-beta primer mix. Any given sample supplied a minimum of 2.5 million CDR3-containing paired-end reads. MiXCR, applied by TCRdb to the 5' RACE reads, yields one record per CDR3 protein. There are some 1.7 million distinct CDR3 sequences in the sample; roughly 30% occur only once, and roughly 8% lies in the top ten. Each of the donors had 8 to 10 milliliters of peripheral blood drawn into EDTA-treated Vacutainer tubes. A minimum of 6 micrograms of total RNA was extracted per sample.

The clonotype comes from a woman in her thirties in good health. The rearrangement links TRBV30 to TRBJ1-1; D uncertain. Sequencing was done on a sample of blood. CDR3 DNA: TGTGCCTGGAACGGGAACACTGAAGCTTTCTTT. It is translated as CAWNGNTEAFF.